These 9 T cell receptor beta chains originate from one sample sequenced in a study of preoperative IRX-2 immunotherapy in early breast cancer. Specified treatment: preoperative locoregional IRX-2 cytokine immunotherapy. Profiled with immunoSEQ multiplex PCR; TCRdb holds only in-frame clones, not every one. The sample has roughly 43,000 clones, less than 95% seen once. The specimen was tumor tissue, collected after IRX-2 immunotherapy. Source of these receptors: a human donor with breast cancer.

The chain recombines TRBV5-1 with TRBJ2-5, with TRBD2 identical over 9 bases. V shed 1 base, J shed 1 base, and the junction held 11 bases outside the gene matches. Looked up from germline, CDR1 is SGHRS and CDR2 is YFSETQ. The CDR3 runs to 18 residues. The CDR3 DNA follows: TGCGCCAGCAGCTTGCGTTTAGTGGGCGGGGGGGCCCAAGAGACCCAGTACTTC. This translates into CASSLRLVGGGAQETQYF. The full variable domain, its missing parts supplied by reference TRBV5-1 and TRBJ2-5, is KAGVTQTPRYLIKTRGQQVTLSCSPISGHRSVSWYQQTPGQGLQFLFEYFSETQRNKGNFPGRFSGRQFSNSRSEMNVSTLELGDSALYLCASSLRLVGGGAQETQYFGPGTRLLVL.

J is TRBJ1-1 and V is TRBV2, with 7 nucleotides matching TRBD1. Unmatched junction bases numbered 3, after V lost 6 bases and J lost 2 bases. The germline CDR1 and CDR2 sequences are SNHLY and FYNNEI. The CDR3 length is 13 residues. The CDR3 DNA reads as TGTGCCAGCAGCCAGGGGGGAAACACTGAAGCTTTCTTT. It is translated as CASSQGGNTEAFF.

This clone showed up just once. This chain joins TRBV7-9 and TRBJ2-5, with TRBD1 identical over 12 bases. This CDR3 spans 16 amino acids. Trimming cost V 5 bases and J 5 bases; bases outside gene matches: 9. In germline, CDR1 is SEHNR, CDR2 FQNEAQ (reference sequence). As DNA, the CDR3 is TGTGCCAGCAGCCTTGGGGACAGGGGGCTCCGGGAGACCCAGTACTTC. It codes for CASSLGDRGLRETQYF.

The chain links TRBV29-1 to TRBJ1-2, with D perhaps TRBD1 (6 bases). Deletions cut 6 bases from V and 4 bases from J, with 9 bases between. CDR3 length: 11 residues. CDR1 SQVTM and CDR2 ANQGSEA come from the germline V gene. The CDR3 protein is CSVQGRYGYTF. Written as DNA, the CDR3 is TGCAGCGTACAGGGCCGCTATGGCTACACCTTC. The entire variable domain, with the rest obtained from reference TRBV29-1 and TRBJ1-2, is as follows: SAVISQKPSRDICQRGTSLTIQCQVDSQVTMMFWYRQQPGQSLTLIATANQGSEATYESGFVIDKFPISRPNLTFSTLTVSNMSPEDSSIYLCSVQGRYGYTFGSGTRLTVV.

The rearrangement uses TRBV6-6 and TRBJ2-3; D is unresolved. The V end was cut by 2 bases, the J end by 4 bases, with 10 bases between. This CDR3 contains 14 residues. From germline, CDR1 is MNHNY and CDR2 SVGAGI (reference sequence). The chain's CDR3 is CASSYPSRADTQYF. In DNA, the CDR3 is TGTGCCAGCAGTTACCCAAGTCGTGCAGATACGCAGTATTTT.

The chain links TRBV5-1 to TRBJ2-7, with D possibly being TRBD1 or TRBD2 (6 bases each). The length of the CDR3 is 16 residues. The V and J ends lost 3 bases and 4 bases respectively, with 20 bases between them. The germline V gene encodes CDR1 SGHRS and CDR2 YFSETQ. The CDR3 region is CASSSHPVEGGYEQYF. The CDR3 bases are TGCGCCAGCAGCTCTCACCCGGTGGAGGGGGGATACGAGCAGTACTTC.

The rearrangement uses TRBV15 and TRBJ2-1; no firm D call. Trimming shortened V by 1 base and J by 2 bases, and 12 bases separated the two germline ends. There are 16 residues in the CDR3. In germline, CDR1 is LNHNV, CDR2 YYDKDF (reference sequence). The CDR3 coding sequence is TGTGCCACCAGCAGAGCGGGTTGGGTGACCTACAATGAGCAGTTCTTC. Its protein is CATSRAGWVTYNEQFF.

Written as DNA, the CDR3 is TGCGCCAGCAGCCAAGGCTTAAGGGGCCGACTCCCCGGGGAGCTGTTTTTT. It translates to CASSQGLRGRLPGELFF. This chain links TRBV4-1 with TRBJ2-2; perhaps TRBD1 as D (5 bases). Germline CDR1 and CDR2: MGHRA and YSYEKL. The CDR3 length is 17 residues. V lost 1 base, J lost 6 bases, and 18 bases lay in between.

This clone was observed a single time. J is TRBJ2-3 and V is TRBV7-9, with 16 bases matching TRBD2. The length of the CDR3 is 16 residues. V lost 3 bases, J lost 8 bases, and 5 bases stayed unmatched. CDR1 and CDR2 from the germline V gene are SEHNR and FQNEAQ (reference sequence). The CDR3 loop is CASSLGLAGGYRTQYF. CDR3 nucleotides: TGTGCCAGCAGCTTGGGACTAGCGGGGGGGTACCGTACGCAGTATTTT.